The 3 T cell receptor beta chains reported below all come from one sample, sequenced in a study of siplizumab effects on memory and regulatory T cells. Repertoires were generated with immunoSEQ multiplex PCR, while TCRdb's copy carries only in-frame clones and drops some. The profile shows tens of thousands of clones, about 90% of them singletons. Sequencing input: CD8+ T cells sorted from blood. All receptors derive from a human donor in good health.

V gene TRBV7-9 combines with J gene TRBJ2-3; either TRBD1 or TRBD2 may fit D (5 bases each). Germline V CDR1 and CDR2: SEHNR, FQNEAQ (reference sequence). Trimming cost V 4 bases and J 0 bases, with 5 bases left between them. The CDR3 is 13 amino acids. The CDR3: CASSWDSTDTQYF. The CDR3 coding sequence is TGTGCCAGCAGCTGGGACAGCACAGATACGCAGTATTTT.

This clone was observed a single time. This chain connects TRBV27 to TRBJ2-1; D remains unclear. Deletions cut 5 bases from V and 2 bases from J, with 4 bases between. This CDR3 comprises 12 residues. The V gene's germline CDR1 is MNHEY and CDR2 SMNVEV (reference sequence). The CDR3, as DNA: TGTGCCAGCAGTACTGCCTACAATGAGCAGTTCTTC. Translating it yields CASSTAYNEQFF.

V is TRBV5-1 and J is TRBJ1-3; D remains ambiguous. CDR1 is SGHRS and CDR2 is YFSETQ in the germline V gene. V lost 0 bases and J 1 base, leaving 8 bases between the germline ends. The CDR3 sequence is 15 residues long. CDR3: CASSLVNGSGNTIYF. CDR3 coding DNA: TGCGCCAGCAGCTTGGTTAACGGTTCTGGAAACACCATATATTTT.